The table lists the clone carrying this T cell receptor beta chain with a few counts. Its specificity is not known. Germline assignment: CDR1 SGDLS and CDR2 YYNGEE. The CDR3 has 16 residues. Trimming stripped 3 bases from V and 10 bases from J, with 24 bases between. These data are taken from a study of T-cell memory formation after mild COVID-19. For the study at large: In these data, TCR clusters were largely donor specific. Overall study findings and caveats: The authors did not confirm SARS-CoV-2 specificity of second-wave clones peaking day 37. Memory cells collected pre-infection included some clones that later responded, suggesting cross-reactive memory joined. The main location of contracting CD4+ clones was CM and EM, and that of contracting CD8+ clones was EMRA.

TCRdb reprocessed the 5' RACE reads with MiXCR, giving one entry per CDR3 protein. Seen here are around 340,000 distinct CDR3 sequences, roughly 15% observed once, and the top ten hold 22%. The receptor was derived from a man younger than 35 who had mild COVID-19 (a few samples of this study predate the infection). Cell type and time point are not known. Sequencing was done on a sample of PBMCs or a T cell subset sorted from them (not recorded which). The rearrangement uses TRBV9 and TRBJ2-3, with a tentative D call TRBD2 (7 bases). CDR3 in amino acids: CASSAGDYLGFGPQYF. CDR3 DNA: TGTGCCAGCAGCGCAGGGGACTACCTGGGGTTCGGGCCGCAGTATTTT.